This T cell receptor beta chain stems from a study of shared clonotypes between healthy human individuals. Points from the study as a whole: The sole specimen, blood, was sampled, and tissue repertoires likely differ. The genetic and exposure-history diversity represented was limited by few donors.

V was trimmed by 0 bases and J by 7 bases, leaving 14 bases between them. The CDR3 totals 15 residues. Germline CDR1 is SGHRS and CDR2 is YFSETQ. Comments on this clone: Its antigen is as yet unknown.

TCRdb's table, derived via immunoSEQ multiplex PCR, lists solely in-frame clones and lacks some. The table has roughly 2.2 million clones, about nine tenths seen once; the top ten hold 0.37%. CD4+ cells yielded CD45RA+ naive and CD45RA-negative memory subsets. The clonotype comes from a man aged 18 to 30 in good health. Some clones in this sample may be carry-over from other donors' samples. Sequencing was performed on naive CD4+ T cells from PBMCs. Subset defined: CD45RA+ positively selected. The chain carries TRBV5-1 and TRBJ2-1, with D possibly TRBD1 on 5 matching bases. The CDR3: CASSLGGTGTNEQFF. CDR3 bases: TGCGCCAGCAGCTTGGGGGGCACAGGAACGAATGAGCAGTTCTTC.